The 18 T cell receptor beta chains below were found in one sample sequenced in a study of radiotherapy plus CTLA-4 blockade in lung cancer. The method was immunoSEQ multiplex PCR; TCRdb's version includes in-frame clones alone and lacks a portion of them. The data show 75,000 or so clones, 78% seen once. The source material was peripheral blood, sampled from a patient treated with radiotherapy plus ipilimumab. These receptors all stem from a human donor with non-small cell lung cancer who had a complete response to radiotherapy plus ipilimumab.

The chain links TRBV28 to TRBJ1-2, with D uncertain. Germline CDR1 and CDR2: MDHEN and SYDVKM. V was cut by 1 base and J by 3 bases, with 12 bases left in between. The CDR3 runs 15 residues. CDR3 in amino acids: CASSLLAPGDYGYTF. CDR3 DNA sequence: TGTGCCAGCAGTTTATTGGCCCCAGGCGACTATGGCTACACCTTC.

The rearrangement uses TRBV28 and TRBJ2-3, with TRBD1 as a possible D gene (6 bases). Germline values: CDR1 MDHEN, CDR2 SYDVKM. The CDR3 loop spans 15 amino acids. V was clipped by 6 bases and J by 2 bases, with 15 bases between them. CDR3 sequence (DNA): TGTGCCAGCAGGGGGGCTGCGGACATCACAGATACGCAGTATTTT. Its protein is CASRGAADITDTQYF. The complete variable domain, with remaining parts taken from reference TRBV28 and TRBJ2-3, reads DVKVTQSSRYLVKRTGEKVFLECVQDMDHENMFWYRQDPGLGLRLIYFSYDVKMKEKGDIPEGYSVSREKKERFSLILESASTNQTSMYLCASRGAADITDTQYFGPGTRLTVL.

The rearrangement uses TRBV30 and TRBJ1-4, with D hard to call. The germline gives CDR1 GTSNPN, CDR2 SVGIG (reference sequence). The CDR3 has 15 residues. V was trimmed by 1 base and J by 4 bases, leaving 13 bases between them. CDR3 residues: CAWSDDTEINEKLFF. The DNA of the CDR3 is TGTGCCTGGAGTGACGACACAGAGATTAATGAAAAACTGTTTTTT.

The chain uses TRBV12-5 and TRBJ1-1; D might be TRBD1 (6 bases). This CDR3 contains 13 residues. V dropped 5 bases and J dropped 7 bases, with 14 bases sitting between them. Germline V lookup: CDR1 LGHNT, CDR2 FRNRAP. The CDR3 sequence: CASGRNLQGEAFF. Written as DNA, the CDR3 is TGTGCTAGTGGTCGAAACCTACAGGGTGAAGCTTTCTTT.

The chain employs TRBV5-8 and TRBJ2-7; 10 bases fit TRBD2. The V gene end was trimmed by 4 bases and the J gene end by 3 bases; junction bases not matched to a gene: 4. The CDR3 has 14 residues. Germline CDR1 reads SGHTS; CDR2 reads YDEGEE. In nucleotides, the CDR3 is TGTGCCAGCAGCCTGACTAGCGGGTTCTACGAGCAGTACTTC. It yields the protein CASSLTSGFYEQYF.

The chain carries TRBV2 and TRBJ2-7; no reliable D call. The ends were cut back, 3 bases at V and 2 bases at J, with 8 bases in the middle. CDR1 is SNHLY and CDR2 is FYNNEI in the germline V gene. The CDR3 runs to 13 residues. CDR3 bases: TGTGCCAGCAGTGACACGTTTACCTACGAGCAGTACGTC. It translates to CASSDTFTYEQYV.

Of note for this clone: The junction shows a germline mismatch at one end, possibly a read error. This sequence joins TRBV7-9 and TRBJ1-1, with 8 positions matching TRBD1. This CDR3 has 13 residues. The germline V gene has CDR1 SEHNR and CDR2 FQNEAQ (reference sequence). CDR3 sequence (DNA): TGTGCCAGCACCTTACAAGACAGGGGCAAAGCTTTCTTT. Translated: CASTLQDRGKAFF.

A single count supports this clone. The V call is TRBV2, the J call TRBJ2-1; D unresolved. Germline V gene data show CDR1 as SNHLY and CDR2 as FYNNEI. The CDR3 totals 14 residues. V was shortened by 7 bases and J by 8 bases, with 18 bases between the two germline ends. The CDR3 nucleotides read TGTGCCAGCAAGACCCCACTATCGGTGGATGAGCAGTTCTTC. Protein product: CASKTPLSVDEQFF.

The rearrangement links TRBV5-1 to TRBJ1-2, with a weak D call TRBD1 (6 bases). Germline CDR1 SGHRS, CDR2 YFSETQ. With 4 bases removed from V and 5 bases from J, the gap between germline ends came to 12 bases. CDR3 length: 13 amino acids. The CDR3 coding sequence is TGCGCCAGCAGCATGGGACAACAGTATGGCTACACCTTC. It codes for CASSMGQQYGYTF.

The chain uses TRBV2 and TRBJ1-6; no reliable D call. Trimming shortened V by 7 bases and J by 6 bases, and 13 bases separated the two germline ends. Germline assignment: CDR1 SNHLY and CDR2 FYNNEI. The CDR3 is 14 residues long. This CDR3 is CASTPERVNSPLHF. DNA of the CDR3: TGTGCCAGCACGCCCGAGAGAGTTAATTCACCCCTCCACTTT.

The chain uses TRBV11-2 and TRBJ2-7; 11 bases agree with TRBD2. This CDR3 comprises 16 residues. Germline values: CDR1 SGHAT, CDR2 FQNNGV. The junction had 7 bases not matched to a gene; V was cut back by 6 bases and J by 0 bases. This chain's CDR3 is CASSSSGGLTSYEQYF. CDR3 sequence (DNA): TGTGCCAGCAGTTCTAGCGGGGGGCTTACCTCCTACGAGCAGTACTTC.

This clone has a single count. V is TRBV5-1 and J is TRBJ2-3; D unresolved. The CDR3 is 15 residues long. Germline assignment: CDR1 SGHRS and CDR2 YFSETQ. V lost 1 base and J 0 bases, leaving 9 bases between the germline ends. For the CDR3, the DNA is TGCGCCAGCAGCTTGAGCTTAGGCAGCACAGATACGCAGTATTTT. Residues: CASSLSLGSTDTQYF.

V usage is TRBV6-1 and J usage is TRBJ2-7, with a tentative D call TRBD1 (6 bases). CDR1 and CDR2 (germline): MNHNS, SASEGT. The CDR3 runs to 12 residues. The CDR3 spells CVSSGQSYEQYV. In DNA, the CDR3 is TGTGTCAGCAGCGGACAGAGCTACGAGCAGTACGTC.

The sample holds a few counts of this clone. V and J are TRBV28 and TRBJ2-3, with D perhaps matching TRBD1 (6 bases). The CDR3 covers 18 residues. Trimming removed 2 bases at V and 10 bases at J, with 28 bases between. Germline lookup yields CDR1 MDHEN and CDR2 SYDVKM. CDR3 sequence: CASSLGARGLKNYVAQYF. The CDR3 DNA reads TGTGCCAGCAGTTTAGGGGCCAGGGGCCTCAAAAATTATGTAGCGCAGTATTTT.

The CDR3 DNA is TGTGCCAGCAGCCGACAGGGGTCTGGAAACACCATATATTTT. Translated: CASSRQGSGNTIYF. This sequence joins TRBV6-5 and TRBJ1-3, with 8 bases identical to TRBD1. The CDR3 covers 14 residues. The V gene's germline CDR1 is MNHEY and CDR2 SVGAGI. The J segment lost 1 base and the V segment lost 6 bases, leaving 2 bases of the junction unmatched.

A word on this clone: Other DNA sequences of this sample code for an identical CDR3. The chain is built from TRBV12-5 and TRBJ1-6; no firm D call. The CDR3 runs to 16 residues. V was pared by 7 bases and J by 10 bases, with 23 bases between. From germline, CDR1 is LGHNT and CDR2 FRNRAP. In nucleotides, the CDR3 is TGTGCTAGTGTACGCGCGACCGGGGAGGGAGGGTCACCCCTCCACTTT. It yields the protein CASVRATGEGGSPLHF.

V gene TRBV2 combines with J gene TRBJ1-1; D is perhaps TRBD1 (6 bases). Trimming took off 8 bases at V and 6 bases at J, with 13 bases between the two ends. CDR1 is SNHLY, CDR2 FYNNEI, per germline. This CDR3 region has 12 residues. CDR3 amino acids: CASRIQGAEAFF. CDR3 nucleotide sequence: TGTGCCAGCCGAATACAGGGAGCTGAAGCTTTCTTT. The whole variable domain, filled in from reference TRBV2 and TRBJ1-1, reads EPEVTQTPSHQVTQMGQEVILRCVPISNHLYFYWYRQILGQKVEFLVSFYNNEISEKSEIFDDQFSVERPDGSNFTLKIRSTKLEDSAMYFCASRIQGAEAFFGQGTRLTVV.

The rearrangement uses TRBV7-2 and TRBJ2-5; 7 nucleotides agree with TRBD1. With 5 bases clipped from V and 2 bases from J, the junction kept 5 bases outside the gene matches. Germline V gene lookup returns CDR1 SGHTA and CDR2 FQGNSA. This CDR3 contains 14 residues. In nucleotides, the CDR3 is TGTGCCAGCAGCCCACAGGGGTCTCAAGAGACCCAGTACTTC. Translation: CASSPQGSQETQYF.